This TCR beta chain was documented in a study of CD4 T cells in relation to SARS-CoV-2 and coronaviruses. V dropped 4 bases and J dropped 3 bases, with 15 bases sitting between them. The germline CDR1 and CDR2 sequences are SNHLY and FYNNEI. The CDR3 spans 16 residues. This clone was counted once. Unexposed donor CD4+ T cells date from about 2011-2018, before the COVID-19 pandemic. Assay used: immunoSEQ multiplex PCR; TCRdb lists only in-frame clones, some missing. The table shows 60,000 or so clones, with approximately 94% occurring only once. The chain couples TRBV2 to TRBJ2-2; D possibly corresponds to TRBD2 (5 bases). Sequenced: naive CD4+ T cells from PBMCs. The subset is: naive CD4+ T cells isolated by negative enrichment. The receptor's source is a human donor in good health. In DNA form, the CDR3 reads TGTGCCAGCAGTGCTGGAGGTAGGGTCCACACCGGGGAGCTGTTTTTT. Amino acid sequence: CASSAGGRVHTGELFF.